This T cell receptor (beta chain) was retrieved from a study of regulatory T cells in long-lasting Graves disease. Building of the TCR beta libraries involved iRepertoire HTBI primers and Arm-PCR of CDR3 regions. TCRdb reprocessed the multiplex PCR reads via MiXCR and lists one record per CDR3 protein. Counted here are 400,000 to 500,000 distinct CDR3 sequences, 13% to 15% occurring once; the ten biggest clones make up 17%. Time point specified: newly diagnosed GD, antithyroid drugs for less than 3 months. The TCR library was made from RNA extracted from PBMCs. This clonotype was observed at least ten times. This CDR3 has 16 amino acids. Trimming took 0 bases from V and 3 from J; bases not matched to a gene: 10. Germline CDR1 is DFQATT and CDR2 is SNEGSKA (reference sequence). The sample was also reused in another study, on T cells in Graves' hyperthyroidism and ophthalmopathy.

This rearrangement joins TRBV20-1 to TRBJ2-7; 8 bases are shared with TRBD2. The sequence derives from a woman aged 50 to 65 with Graves disease. Sequenced material: peripheral blood mononuclear cells (PBMCs), taken at new diagnosis, from a patient treated with antithyroid drugs. The CDR3 nucleotides read TGCAGTGCTAGAGACTATAGCGGGAATCGCGGCTACGAGCAGTACTTC. Translation: CSARDYSGNRGYEQYF.